This TCR beta chain is from a study of shared clonotypes between healthy human individuals (TCRdb year 2020). General notes on the study: The cohort included three men and two women between 18 and 49 years of age. For each donor, CD4 naive and CD4 memory were each given three plates, CD8 naive was given two plates, and CD8 memory was given one plate. To estimate repertoire size and how much clonotypes are shared between individuals, the study performed deep sequencing of blood TCR repertoires from a handful of healthy adults. Different laboratories and diverse techniques were used to prepare libraries and sequence TCR repertoires, to increase sequencing depth and limit assay-specific biases. Leukapheresis yielded between about 0.9 and 10 billion PBMCs per donor.

The V end loses 2 bases and the J end loses 0 bases, and a stretch of 11 bases separates them. The CDR3, cysteine through phenylalanine, is 16 amino acids long. Left in the record is the CDR3 DNA by itself, 48 bases read in frame from the first base. Reading the germline V gene (reference sequence) gives CDR1 MNHEY and CDR2 SMNVEV. Using the deep immunoSEQ assay, TCR CDR3 regions were amplified from genomic DNA by multiplex PCR. For each cell subset, the extracted genomic DNA was distributed evenly across all wells of several immunoSEQ 96-well plates, and each plate served as one replicate. For sorted subsets, each replicate PCR was loaded with roughly 190 ng genomic DNA, equivalent to some 31,000 T cell genomes. Purified libraries were quantified with a Qubit 3.0 fluorometer, sized on a Bioanalyzer 2100, and re-quantified with the KAPA Library Quantification kit. Every immunoSEQ 96-well plate was sequenced on a separate single-read 150-cycle Illumina NextSeq 550 flow cell. The paper's processing steps were these. The immunoSEQ output contained only junctional sequences without quality scores, so filtering could not match that applied to full-length reads. To assign V/J genes and CDR3, sequences were annotated against IMGT germline references using PyIR, a Python wrapper for IgBLAST v1.9. Reads with weak V/J assignments (E-value above 1e-6), missing CDR3, stop codons, out-of-frame junctions, or ambiguous translated residues were removed. V3J clonotypes were defined as sequences sharing an identical inferred V gene, J gene, and CDR3 amino acid sequence. Percentage overlap between repertoires was computed as shared unique clonotypes divided by the size of the smaller repertoire. Richness of each repertoire was evaluated using RTK rarefaction, the Chao1 estimator, and Recon v2.1 estimates of unobserved clonotypes. For all TCRbeta clonotypes obtained by the gDNA method from a handful of donors, generation probabilities were computed with OLGA. The table was pulled from immuneACCESS by TCRdb, which kept in-frame rearrangements only. Such tables lose some clones; where checked, under half of the loss comes from unresolved V genes, and the rest has no known cause. The DNA gave D and trimming, while V, J and clone size come from that table. For this sample the table gives roughly 520,000 clones, of which around 95% were detected only once. Approximately 0.06% of the sample rests with the top ten.

Broader findings and caveats from the paper: Because the study included only a small number of donors, the genetic and exposure-history diversity represented was limited. Sampling was limited to blood, and TCR repertoires in tissue likely differ from TCR repertoires in blood. Naive subsets generally had larger estimated clonotype richness than memory subsets. Compared with non-shared clonotypes, clonotypes shared by all four sorted-subset donors had higher generation probabilities. Pairwise subsampling led to the expectation that sequencing depth would affect the degree of clonotype sharing among donors. Approximately 5% of naive CD4, around 3.5% of naive CD8, approximately 2.2% of memory CD4, and around 0.42% of memory CD8 clonotypes were shared across several donors. Incomplete sequencing was indicated by rarefaction of sorted-subset datasets, despite the large sequencing depth.

The donors were healthy, HIV-negative adults with no recently reported acute infections or vaccinations. Every donor was a Caucasian adult residing in Nashville, Tennessee, USA. Magnetic negative selection was used to enrich CD4+ T cells, after which naive cells were positively selected on CD45RA and the negative fraction became the memory subset. After blood collection by leukapheresis, PBMCs were isolated using Ficoll-Histopaque density gradient centrifugation and then cryopreserved in the vapor phase of liquid nitrogen. Analytical flow cytometry was used to check the purity and quantity of every magnetically sorted T cell population. From each sorted fraction, genomic DNA was isolated and quantified by UV absorbance on a Nanodrop 2000c. A word on this clone: Its antigen target is currently unknown. Per-base quality was not reported, and no clone a single base away is much larger than it.

The chain links TRBV27 with TRBJ1-3; the D region possibly corresponds to TRBD1 (5 bases align). The TCR comes from a woman in her 30s in good health. Sample: naive CD4+ T cells sorted from blood. The sample's cell subset or site label is to be understood as: CD45RA+ positively selected. The CDR3 reads as follows: CASSLRGTNSGNTIYF. The nucleotide sequence is TGTGCCAGCAGTTTAAGAGGGACTAACTCTGGAAACACCATATATTTT.